The 21 T cell receptor beta chains below all came from one sample that was sequenced in a study of molecular identifiers for immune sequencing clone quantification. TCRdb fed the PCR reads into MiXCR, producing one record per CDR3 protein. In the table there are roughly 300,000 distinct CDR3 sequences, 24% of which are singletons. Material: naive CD8+ T cells from blood, with Jurkat cell RNA spiked in. Subset given: FACS-sorted CD8+CD4-CCR7+CD45RA+ naive T cells. The receptors here all came from a human donor in good health. Some libraries in this study had Jurkat cell RNA spiked in.

On this clonotype itself: The conserved phenylalanine or tryptophan normally closing the CDR3 is absent here, so this likely arose from a read error. The chain has TRBV14 and TRBJ2-7; weak D call: TRBD1 (5 bases). V was clipped by 3 bases and J by 4 bases, with 13 bases between them. This CDR3 region has 14 residues. Germline V gene sequence: CDR1 SGHDN, CDR2 FVKESK. The DNA of the CDR3 is TGTGCCAGCAGCCAGTCTGGCAGGGCGTACGAGCAGTACTAC. Its translation is CASSQSGRAYEQYY.

Comment on this clonotype: The junction departs from germline at one end; a sequencing error may be responsible. V and J are TRBV5-1 and TRBJ2-5; the D is unclear. This CDR3 spans 14 amino acids. The germline V gene has CDR1 SGHRS and CDR2 YFSETQ. CDR3 sequence (DNA): TGCGCCAGCAGCTTGGAGTTCGTCGAAGAGACCCAGTGCTTC. This gives the protein CASSLEFVEETQCF.

This clonotype was counted many times. The chain joins TRBV28 to TRBJ2-3; 13 bases fit TRBD2. Germline V gene data show CDR1 as MDHEN and CDR2 as SYDVKM. V dropped 7 bases and J dropped 6; count of bases not matched to a gene: 10. The length of the CDR3 is 16 residues. CDR3 region: CASNGGLAGAFDTQYF. DNA of the CDR3: TGTGCCAGCAATGGAGGACTAGCGGGAGCCTTTGATACGCAGTATTTT.

This clonotype was seen more than once but under ten times. This chain joins TRBV3-1 and TRBJ2-3, with 9 bases aligning to TRBD2. The CDR3 has 17 residues. The V gene's germline CDR1 is LGHDT and CDR2 YNNKEL (reference sequence). Losses at the gene ends were 3 bases for V and 7 bases for J; bases not matched to a gene: 14. Here the CDR3 reads CASSQEPSGALSYTQYF. CDR3 bases: TGTGCCAGCAGCCAGGAGCCTAGCGGGGCCTTGTCGTATACGCAGTATTTT.

V gene TRBV12-3 or TRBV12-4 combines with J gene TRBJ2-5; no clear D gene. Trimming left V 4 bases short and J 5 bases short, with 11 bases between. The CDR3 has 13 residues. The CDR3 sequence: CASSSPIRETQYF. CDR3 DNA sequence: TGTGCCAGCAGTTCTCCGATCCGGGAGACCCAGTACTTC.

This clonotype occurred many times. The V gene is TRBV6-2 or TRBV6-3, the J gene TRBJ2-3, with no clear D. The germline V gene encodes CDR1 MNHEY and CDR2 SVGEGT. V lost 4 bases to trimming and J lost 4 bases, with 0 bases between them. This CDR3 has 10 amino acids. The CDR3 region is CASSSDTQYF. CDR3 in DNA: TGTGCCAGCAGTTCAGATACGCAGTATTTT.

J is TRBJ2-2 and V is TRBV7-3; a weak D match, TRBD1 (5 bases). Germline CDR1 reads SGHTA; CDR2 reads FQGTGA. This CDR3 is 15 amino acids long. The V end lost 1 base, the J end lost 5 bases, and 11 bases lay between the germline ends. The CDR3, as DNA: TGTGCCAGCAGCTTAAACCAGGGAATGACCGGGGAGCTGTTTTTT. Its translation: CASSLNQGMTGELFF.

The chain is built from TRBV4-1 and TRBJ2-5; D is unresolved. Germline CDR1 and CDR2: MGHRA and YSYEKL. The CDR3 contains 11 residues. Trimming took 4 bases from V and 4 from J, leaving 4 bases between them. The CDR3 region is CASSRSETQYF. The CDR3 DNA follows: TGCGCCAGCAGCCGTTCAGAGACCCAGTACTTC.

J is TRBJ2-3 and V is TRBV20-1, with D maybe TRBD2 (6 bases). Per germline, CDR1 DFQATT and CDR2 SNEGSKA (reference sequence). Trimming removed 0 bases from V and 2 bases from J, with 24 bases in between. This CDR3 has 19 residues. DNA for the CDR3: TGCAGTGCTAGAGATACCCAGCGGGCGGTTATCATTTCCACAGATACGCAGTATTTT. Encoded protein: CSARDTQRAVIISTDTQYF.

The table lists this clonotype with a few counts. The gene calls are TRBV19 and TRBJ1-1; D perhaps matches TRBD1 (6 bases). V was cut by 3 bases and J by 3 bases, with 14 bases left in between. The CDR3 extends over 15 amino acids. The germline V gene has CDR1 LNHDA and CDR2 SQIVND (reference sequence). CDR3 amino acids: CASSIGGGLDTEAFF. DNA of the CDR3: TGTGCCAGTAGTATTGGGGGGGGCCTGGACACTGAAGCTTTCTTT.

J is TRBJ2-7 and V is TRBV5-1; D remains ambiguous. Between the trimmed V and J ends, which lost 4 bases and 3 bases, there was a span of 11 bases. The germline CDR1 and CDR2 sequences are SGHRS and YFSETQ. This CDR3 comprises 13 residues. CDR3: CASSLHTGYEQYF. The CDR3 nucleotides read TGCGCCAGCAGCCTTCACACGGGCTACGAGCAGTACTTC.

This clonotype occurred a few times. The genes are TRBV27 and TRBJ2-2; D might be TRBD2 (6 bases). V shed 3 bases and J shed 6 bases, with 11 bases lying between them. Per the germline V gene, CDR1 is MNHEY and CDR2 is SMNVEV (reference sequence). The CDR3 is 14 amino acids. CDR3 in amino acids: CASSFKRRAGELFF. CDR3 bases: TGTGCCAGCAGTTTTAAAAGGAGGGCCGGGGAGCTGTTTTTT.

Remarks on this clonotype: Being one base from a much bigger clone, this may be a read error. This chain joins TRBV6-6 and TRBJ1-1; D remains unclear. The length of the CDR3 is 11 residues. Germline loops: CDR1 MNHNY, CDR2 SVGAGI (reference sequence). The CDR3 DNA is TGTGCCAGCGAAGGTCACACTGAAGCTCTCTTT. It specifies CASEGHTEALF.

As to this clonotype: This is likely a read error, given that the CDR3 carries no conserved phenylalanine or tryptophan at its end. V and J are TRBV11-2 and TRBJ2-7, with a weak D call TRBD2 (7 bases). Germline V gene sequence: CDR1 SGHAT, CDR2 FQNNGV. This CDR3 spans 15 amino acids. V was cut by 5 bases and J by 5 bases, with 19 bases left in between. The CDR3 nucleotides are TGTGCCAGCAGCCACGGTGGGGGGGCCGGGGACGAGCAGTACTCC. The encoded protein is CASSHGGGAGDEQYS.

This chain connects TRBV7-9 to TRBJ2-7; no clear D. Trimming took off 0 bases at V and 9 bases at J, with 9 bases between the two ends. The CDR3 runs to 12 residues. Per the germline V gene, CDR1 is SEHNR and CDR2 is FQNEAQ (reference sequence). The CDR3 protein is CASSLAGNAQYF. CDR3 coding DNA: TGTGCCAGCAGCTTAGCAGGGAACGCGCAGTACTTC.

This chain joins TRBV30 and TRBJ1-4, with D perhaps TRBD1 (6 bases). Trimming stripped 1 base from V and 4 bases from J, with 16 bases between. Germline-derived CDR1 and CDR2 are GTSNPN and SVGIG (reference sequence). This CDR3 comprises 16 residues. CDR3 in DNA: TGTGCCTGGAGTGACCGACTACAGGGTTATAATGAAAAACTGTTTTTT. Translated, it gives CAWSDRLQGYNEKLFF.

Ten or more counts support this clonotype. This rearrangement joins TRBV20-1 to TRBJ2-7; D may be TRBD2 (5 bases). CDR1 and CDR2 (germline): DFQATT, SNEGSKA (reference sequence). CDR3 length: 12 residues. Trimming pared 3 bases from V and 2 bases from J, leaving 8 bases between. As DNA, the CDR3 is TGCAGTGCTAGCGCGGGTGCCTACGAGCAGTACTTC. Its translation: CSASAGAYEQYF.

As concerns this clonotype: At one end, the junction sequence differs from germline, possibly due to a read error. CDR3 residues: CASSRPGTGPYEQYF. CDR3 bases: TGCGCCAGTAGCCGACCCGGGACAGGGCCCTACGAGCAGTACTTC. The chain couples TRBV4-1 to TRBJ2-7; TRBD1 matches 9 bases. Germline V CDR1 and CDR2: MGHRA, YSYEKL. The CDR3 length is 15 residues.

This clonotype was counted ten times or more. CDR3 loop: CSAEPTSGYEQYF. CDR3 nucleotides: TGCAGTGCCGAACCGACTAGCGGCTACGAGCAGTACTTC. V gene TRBV20-1 combines with J gene TRBJ2-7; 9 nucleotides agree with TRBD2. Germline values: CDR1 DFQATT, CDR2 SNEGSKA (reference sequence). Trimming removed 6 bases from V and 3 bases from J; junction bases left unmatched: 6. The CDR3 covers 13 residues.

This clonotype was recorded many times. This chain uses TRBV7-2 with TRBJ2-3; D remains ambiguous. Germline lookup yields CDR1 SGHTA and CDR2 FQGNSA. The ends were cut back, 4 bases at V and 6 bases at J, with 8 bases in the middle. This CDR3 has 12 amino acids. As DNA, the CDR3 is TGTGCCAGCAGCTGGGTGGGGGATACGCAGTATTTT. Protein: CASSWVGDTQYF.

This clonotype was counted ten times or more. The rearrangement links TRBV7-2 to TRBJ2-1; D not certain. The V gene's germline CDR1 is SGHTA and CDR2 FQGNSA. The V end was cut by 2 bases, the J end by 5 bases, with 16 bases between. The CDR3 is 16 residues long. In nucleotides, the CDR3 is TGTGCCAGCAGCTTATATGTGCGATACGCAAACAATGAGCAGTTCTTC. Its translation is CASSLYVRYANNEQFF.